This T cell receptor beta chain appears in the sequencing data of a study of T-cell memory formation after mild COVID-19. This clonotype was picked up many times. From the 5' RACE reads, TCRdb called clonotypes with MiXCR, one entry per CDR3 protein. The sample includes roughly 450,000 distinct CDR3 sequences, under 20% seen only once; the top ten take roughly a fifth. Specimen: PBMCs or a T cell subset sorted from them (not recorded which). The receptor's source is a man younger than 30 who had mild COVID-19 (a few samples of this study predate the infection). Cell type and time point are not known.

CDR3 residues: CASSLGHPNQPQHF. The CDR3, as DNA: TGTGCCAGCAGCTTGGGACACCCCAATCAGCCCCAGCATTTT. The V and J genes are TRBV7-6 and TRBJ1-5; weak D call: TRBD1 (6 bases). CDR3 length: 14 residues. Germline V gene sequence: CDR1 SGHVS, CDR2 FNYEAQ. The V end was cut by 3 bases, the J end by 3 bases, with 9 bases between.